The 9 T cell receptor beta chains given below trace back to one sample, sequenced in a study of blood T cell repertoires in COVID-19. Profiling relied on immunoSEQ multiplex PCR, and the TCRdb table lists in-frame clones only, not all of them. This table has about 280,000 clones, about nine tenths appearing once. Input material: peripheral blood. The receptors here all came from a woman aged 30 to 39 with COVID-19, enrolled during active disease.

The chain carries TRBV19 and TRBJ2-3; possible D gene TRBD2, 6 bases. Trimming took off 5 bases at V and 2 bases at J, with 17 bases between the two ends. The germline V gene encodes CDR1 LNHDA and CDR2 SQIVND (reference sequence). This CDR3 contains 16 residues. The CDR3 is CASSPIADHYTDTQYF. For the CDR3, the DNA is TGTGCCAGTAGTCCGATAGCGGATCACTACACAGATACGCAGTATTTT. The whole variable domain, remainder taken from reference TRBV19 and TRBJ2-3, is DGGITQSPKYLFRKEGQNVTLSCEQNLNHDAMYWYRQDPGQGLRLIYYSQIVNDFQKGDIAEGYSVSREKKESFPLTVTSAQKNPTAFYLCASSPIADHYTDTQYFGPGTRLTVL.

The CDR3 sequence is CASMGGYEQYF. CDR3 coding DNA: TGTGCCAGCATGGGGGGGTACGAGCAGTACTTC. This chain connects TRBV2 to TRBJ2-7; 7 positions match TRBD2. Germline lookup yields CDR1 SNHLY and CDR2 FYNNEI. V gave up 7 bases and J gave up 4 bases; unmatched junction bases: 1. The CDR3 loop spans 11 amino acids.

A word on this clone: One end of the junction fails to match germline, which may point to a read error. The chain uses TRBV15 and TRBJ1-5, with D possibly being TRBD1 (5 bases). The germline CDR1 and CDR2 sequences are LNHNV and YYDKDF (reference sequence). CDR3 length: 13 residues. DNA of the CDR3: TGTGCCACCTGCAGGGACTTTAATCAGCCTCAGCATTTT. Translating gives CATCRDFNQPQHF.

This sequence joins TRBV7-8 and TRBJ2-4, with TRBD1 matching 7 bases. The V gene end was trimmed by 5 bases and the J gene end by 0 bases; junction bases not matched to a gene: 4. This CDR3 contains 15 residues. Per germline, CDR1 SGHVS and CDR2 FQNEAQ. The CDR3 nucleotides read TGTGCCAGCAGCGGGACAGCACTAGCCAAAAACATTCAGTACTTC. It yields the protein CASSGTALAKNIQYF.

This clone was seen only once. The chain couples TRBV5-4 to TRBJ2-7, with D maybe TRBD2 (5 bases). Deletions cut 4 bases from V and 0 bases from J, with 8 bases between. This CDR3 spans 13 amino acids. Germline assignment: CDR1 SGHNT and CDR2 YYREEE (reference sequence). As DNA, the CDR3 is TGTGCCAGCAGCGCGGGCCCCTCCTACGAGCAGTACTTC. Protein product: CASSAGPSYEQYF.

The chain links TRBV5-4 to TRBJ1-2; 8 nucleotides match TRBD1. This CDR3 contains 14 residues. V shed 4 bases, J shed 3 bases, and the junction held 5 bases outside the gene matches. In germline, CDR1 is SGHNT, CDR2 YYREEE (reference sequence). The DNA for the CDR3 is TGTGCCAGCAGCGTACAGGGGGTGCACTATGGCTACACCTTC. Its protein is CASSVQGVHYGYTF.

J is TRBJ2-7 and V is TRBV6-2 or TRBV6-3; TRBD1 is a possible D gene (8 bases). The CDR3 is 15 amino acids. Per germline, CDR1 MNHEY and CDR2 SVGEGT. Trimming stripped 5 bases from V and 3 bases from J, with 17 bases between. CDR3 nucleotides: TGTGCCAGCAGTGCGGACAGGGCGGGAGTCTACGAGCAGTACTTC. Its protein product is CASSADRAGVYEQYF.

The CDR3 is CASSAKGASSFTEAFF. Here the CDR3 DNA reads TGTGCCAGCAGCGCCAAGGGGGCGAGTTCTTTCACTGAAGCTTTCTTT. This chain joins TRBV9 and TRBJ1-1; TRBD1 matches at 7 bases. Unmatched junction bases numbered 12, after V lost 3 bases and J lost 4 bases. There are 16 residues in the CDR3. Germline CDR1 is SGDLS and CDR2 is YYNGEE.

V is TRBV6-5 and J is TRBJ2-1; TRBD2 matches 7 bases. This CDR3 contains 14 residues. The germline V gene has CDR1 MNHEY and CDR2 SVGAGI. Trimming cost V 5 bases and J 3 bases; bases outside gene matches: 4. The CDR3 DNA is TGTGCCAGCAGTAAGGGGACTAACTACAATGAGCAGTTCTTC. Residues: CASSKGTNYNEQFF.